These T cell receptor beta chains were read from a single sample in a study of blood T cell repertoires in COVID-19. Repertoires were generated with immunoSEQ multiplex PCR, while TCRdb's copy carries only in-frame clones and drops some. Among approximately 63,000 clones listed, roughly 88% were seen once. The sample was peripheral blood. These receptors originate from an elderly woman with acute or convalescent COVID-19. CDR3s include the opening cysteine and the closing phenylalanine or tryptophan. Each record gives: D gene, V gene, J gene, clone size, CDR3 protein, CDR3 DNA. The D gene is left open where the match is weak. Rows give clone size only sometimes, using once, few, many, or a class for an expanded clone.

>TRBD2|TRBV18|TRBJ2-3|-
CASSPTSGGAFDTQYF
TGTGCCAGCTCACCAACTAGCGGGGGGGCTTTTGATACGCAGTATTTT
>-|TRBV6-1|TRBJ2-6|-
CASSEKGAGANVLTF
TGTGCCAGCAGTGAAAAGGGGGCTGGGGCCAACGTCCTGACTTTC
>TRBD1|TRBV28|TRBJ1-2|-
CASSPGQAGNYGYTF
TGTGCCAGCAGTCCCGGACAGGCCGGTAACTATGGCTACACCTTC
>TRBD2|TRBV11-3|TRBJ2-3|few
CASSPSGWGTDTQYF
TGTGCCAGCAGCCCTAGCGGATGGGGGACAGATACGCAGTATTTT
>-|TRBV2|TRBJ2-3|-
CASSYLAQGDEDTQYF
TGTGCCAGCAGCTACCTAGCGCAGGGTGACGAGGATACGCAGTATTTT
>-|TRBV5-1|TRBJ2-7|-
CASSLVTRNIGEQYF
TGCGCCAGCAGCTTGGTCACCAGGAACATCGGCGAGCAGTACTTC
>TRBD1|TRBV19|TRBJ1-4|-
CASSLQGVREKLFF
TGTGCCAGTAGCTTACAGGGGGTCCGAGAAAAACTGTTTTTT
>-|TRBV19|TRBJ1-1|-
CASPPLRVQGTEAFF
TGTGCCAGCCCCCCTCTTAGGGTGCAGGGCACTGAAGCTTTCTTT
>TRBD1|TRBV9|TRBJ2-5|-
CASSRGQAGETQYF
TGTGCCAGCAGCCGGGGACAGGCTGGGGAGACCCAGTACTTC
>-|TRBV10-3|TRBJ2-3|-
CAINSGTSTDTQYF
TGTGCCATCAATTCGGGGACTAGCACAGATACGCAGTATTTT
>TRBD1|TRBV18|TRBJ1-1|once
CASSPRQGGTEAFF
TGTGCCAGCTCACCACGACAGGGCGGCACTGAAGCTTTCTTT
>-|TRBV7-3|TRBJ2-3|-
CASSFTSGDTQYF
TGTGCCAGCAGCTTTACGTCCGGAGATACGCAGTATTTT
>TRBD1|TRBV28|TRBJ2-1|-
CASSRPGTAVPFF
TGTGCCAGCAGTCGCCCCGGGACAGCCGTGCCTTTCTTC
>TRBD1|TRBV4-1|TRBJ1-6|-
CASSQDRVNSPLHF
TGCGCCAGCAGCCAGGACAGGGTGAATTCACCCCTCCACTTT
>-|TRBV6-2/TRBV6-3|TRBJ2-3|-
CASSYSTESTDTQYF
TGTGCCAGCAGTTACTCTACGGAGAGCACAGATACGCAGTATTTT
>TRBD1|TRBV11-3|TRBJ1-1|-
CASSFQGGTEAFF
TGTGCCAGCAGCTTTCAGGGGGGCACTGAAGCTTTCTTT
>TRBD2|TRBV9|TRBJ2-4|few
CASSVRPAGGPAYF
TGTGCCAGCAGCGTAAGGCCAGCGGGAGGGCCGGCGTACTTC
>-|TRBV18|TRBJ1-1|-
CASSPTEQRDTEAFF
TGTGCCAGCTCACCAACGGAGCAGAGGGACACTGAAGCTTTCTTT
>-|TRBV2|TRBJ1-2|-
CASSFTLDSRANYGYTF
TGTGCCAGCAGTTTCACCCTTGACAGCCGAGCTAACTATGGCTACACCTTC
>TRBD1|TRBV7-9|TRBJ2-1|once
CASSSQGYEQFF
TGTGCCAGCAGCTCACAGGGGTATGAGCAGTTCTTC
>-|TRBV12-5|TRBJ1-6|-
CASGLTSSYNSPLHF
TGTGCTAGTGGTTTGACGAGCTCCTATAATTCACCCCTCCACTTT
>TRBD1|TRBV23-1|TRBJ2-7|-
CATAGTGEREQYF
TGCGCCACCGCCGGGACAGGGGAACGCGAGCAGTACTTC
>TRBD1|TRBV19|TRBJ1-5|once
CASSSPGQGIQPQHF
TGTGCCAGTAGTTCTCCGGGACAGGGAATTCAGCCCCAGCATTTT
>-|TRBV27|TRBJ1-6|-
CASSLIPGHSPNSPLHF
TGTGCCAGCAGTTTAATTCCGGGACACAGTCCTAATTCACCCCTCCACTTT
>TRBD1|TRBV7-2|TRBJ1-1|-
CASTPGTGATVEAFF
TGTGCCAGCACCCCAGGGACAGGGGCTACGGTTGAAGCTTTCTTT
>TRBD1|TRBV7-9|TRBJ1-4|-
CASSLSGTENEKLFF
TGTGCCAGCAGCTTATCCGGGACAGAGAATGAAAAACTGTTTTTT
>-|TRBV7-9|TRBJ2-7|-
CASSSDSDKQYF
TGTGCCAGCAGCTCCGACAGCGATAAGCAGTACTTC
>-|TRBV7-2|TRBJ1-5|-
CASSKRGNQPQHF
TGTGCCAGCAGCAAGAGAGGCAATCAGCCCCAGCATTTT
>-|TRBV6-1|TRBJ2-1|-
CASSERGSVDEQFF
TGTGCCAGCAGTGAACGGGGGAGCGTAGATGAGCAGTTCTTC
>TRBD1|TRBV18|TRBJ1-1|-
CASSPGTGGRTEAFF
TGTGCCAGCTCACCCGGGACAGGGGGTCGTACTGAAGCTTTCTTT
>TRBD1|TRBV4-1|TRBJ2-7|-
CASSVSPGQGKGEQYF
TGCGCCAGCAGCGTATCCCCCGGACAGGGCAAGGGGGAGCAGTACTTC